These 10 T cell receptor beta chains originate from one sample sequenced in a study of regulatory T cells in long-lasting Graves disease. For TCR beta, libraries came from iRepertoire HTBI primers and Arm-PCR of CDR3 regions. MiXCR, run by TCRdb on the multiplex PCR reads, gives a single entry per CDR3 protein. The data hold hundreds of thousands of distinct CDR3 sequences, with 30% observed a single time. The time point: persistent/refractory GD, antithyroid drugs over 5 years with positive TRAb. PBMC-derived RNA was used for the TCR library. Here the sequenced sample was peripheral blood mononuclear cells (PBMCs), taken when the disease was refractory, from a patient treated with antithyroid drugs. These receptors all stem from a female donor with Graves disease.

This clonotype was observed at least ten times. This chain links TRBV12-3 or TRBV12-4 with TRBJ1-2; weak D call: TRBD1 (5 bases). V was clipped by 6 bases and J by 4 bases, with 12 bases between them. The CDR3 has 13 residues. Here the CDR3 reads CASSSRGSYGYTF. The CDR3 DNA follows: TGTGCCAGCAGCTCAAGGGGTAGCTATGGCTACACCTTC.

A few counts support this clonotype. The V gene is TRBV10-1, the J gene TRBJ2-5; TRBD2 agrees at 10 bases. The CDR3 has 16 residues. Germline CDR1 reads WNHNN; CDR2 reads SYGVQD (reference sequence). V shed 0 bases and J 2 bases; nucleotides not matched to a gene: 3. CDR3 region: CASSESLAGEQETQYF. The CDR3 region has the DNA TGCGCCAGCAGTGAGTCTCTAGCGGGAGAACAAGAGACCCAGTACTTC.

This chain uses TRBV6-1 with TRBJ1-2; no clear D gene. The CDR3 has 11 amino acids. V was shortened by 6 bases and J by 7 bases, with 9 bases between the two germline ends. From germline, CDR1 is MNHNS and CDR2 SASEGT. CDR3 loop: CASSGSAGYTF. The DNA for the CDR3 is TGTGCCAGCAGCGGAAGCGCTGGCTACACCTTC.

This chain uses TRBV29-1 with TRBJ1-5; no definite D call. The CDR3 has 13 residues. Trimming stripped 6 bases from V and 4 bases from J, with 13 bases between. The V gene's germline CDR1 is SQVTM and CDR2 ANQGSEA. The CDR3 loop reads CSVSGLPNQPQHF. The CDR3 bases are TGCAGCGTCTCCGGCCTTCCGAATCAGCCCCAGCATTTT.

In its sample, this clonotype was seen a few times. The chain joins TRBV11-2 to TRBJ1-1, with a tentative D call TRBD1 (6 bases). The germline V and J ends were trimmed by 1 base and 0 bases, with 18 bases remaining between them. In germline, CDR1 is SGHAT, CDR2 FQNNGV. There are 18 residues in the CDR3. CDR3 in amino acids: CASSLVMGGPTLNTEAFF. The CDR3 DNA follows: TGTGCCAGCAGCTTAGTGATGGGGGGCCCCACTCTGAACACTGAAGCTTTCTTT.

The rearrangement joins TRBV12-3 or TRBV12-4 to TRBJ2-7, with TRBD1 matching over 9 bases. CDR3 length: 17 residues. Trimming cost V 3 bases and J 4 bases; bases outside gene matches: 13. CDR3 sequence (DNA): TGTGCCAGCAGTTTCGACCCCTCGACAGGGGGTGTTTACGAGCAGTACTTC. The encoded protein is CASSFDPSTGGVYEQYF.

This clonotype has more than one count but fewer than ten. The V call is TRBV27, the J call TRBJ1-5, with D unresolved. Germline V gives CDR1 MNHEY, CDR2 SMNVEV (reference sequence). V gave up 6 bases and J gave up 1 base, with 13 bases separating them. The CDR3 runs to 15 residues. For the CDR3, the DNA is TGTGCCAGCAGAAAACAGTCGGGAAGCAATCAGCCCCAGCATTTT. Translating it yields CASRKQSGSNQPQHF.

The gene calls are TRBV5-1 and TRBJ2-5; D perhaps matches TRBD1 (6 bases). This CDR3 has 15 residues. The germline V gene has CDR1 SGHRS and CDR2 YFSETQ. V gave up 3 bases and J gave up 5 bases, with 17 bases separating them. For the CDR3, the DNA is TGCGCCAGCAGCTCGGGTGGACAGTCCGGCGAGACCCAGTACTTC. It encodes CASSSGGQSGETQYF. Combining the CDR3 with reference TRBV5-1 and TRBJ2-5 gives the whole variable domain KAGVTQTPRYLIKTRGQQVTLSCSPISGHRSVSWYQQTPGQGLQFLFEYFSETQRNKGNFPGRFSGRQFSNSRSEMNVSTLELGDSALYLCASSSGGQSGETQYFGPGTRLLVL.

The CDR3 DNA sequence: TGCGCCAGCAGTAAGGACGGAGCGGTTGAGGCTTTCTTT. The encoded protein is CASSKDGAVEAFF. V is TRBV5-1 and J is TRBJ1-1; D not certain. V gave up 5 bases and J gave up 11 bases, with 19 bases separating them. In germline, CDR1 is SGHRS, CDR2 YFSETQ. This CDR3 region has 13 residues.

This clonotype was seen a handful of times. V is TRBV27 and J is TRBJ1-6, with 8 bases lining up with TRBD1. Germline V gene sequence: CDR1 MNHEY, CDR2 SMNVEV (reference sequence). The CDR3 sequence is 15 residues long. Losses at the gene ends were 6 bases for V and 4 bases for J; bases not matched to a gene: 5. DNA of the CDR3: TGTGCCAGCAGAGTCGGACAGGGTTATAATTCACCCCTCCACTTT. Translation: CASRVGQGYNSPLHF.